The clone carrying this T cell receptor (beta chain) has just one count. V lost 3 bases and J lost 4, with 10 bases in between. Germline V gene sequence: CDR1 SGHDT, CDR2 YYEEEE. There are 13 residues in the CDR3. The data stem from a study of control samples from healthy donors and cancer patients. Produced via immunoSEQ multiplex PCR; TCRdb's table is partial and in-frame only. Among some 190,000 clones listed, about nine tenths were seen once. This receptor was obtained from a man aged 25 to 45 in good health. V usage is TRBV5-6 and J usage is TRBJ1-2; D is uncertain. The specimen sequenced was blood. The CDR3 here is CASSSGVSYGYTF. DNA for the CDR3: TGTGCCAGCAGCTCCGGGGTCTCCTATGGCTACACCTTC.